This T cell receptor (beta chain) appears in the sequencing data of a study of T cells in Graves' hyperthyroidism and ophthalmopathy. Study summary: Peripheral blood was drawn at first diagnosis, prior to all treatment.

Per germline, CDR1 SGDLS and CDR2 YYNGEE. The CDR3 runs to 13 residues. Worth noting for this clonotype: The germline gene is not matched at one end of the junction; a read error may be the cause.

The investigators amplified TCR beta CDR3 regions from RNA transcripts. The study used the HTBI primer set for a first-round RT-PCR of the TCR CDR3. TCRdb itself ran the multiplex PCR reads through MiXCR, one entry per CDR3 protein. The sample includes approximately 870,000 distinct CDR3 sequences, roughly 40% seen only once; the top ten take approximately 8.7%. Material: blood. The sequence was collected from a man aged 18-30 years with Graves' hyperthyroidism. The gene calls are TRBV9 and TRBJ1-4; D might be TRBD1 (6 bases). The CDR3 spells CASSRGTNEKLLF. CDR3 coding DNA: TGTGCCAGCAGCAGGGGGACTAATGAAAAACTGCTTTTT. Complete variable domain (other parts from reference TRBV9 and TRBJ1-4): DSGVTQTPKHLITATGQRVTLRCSPRSGDLSVYWYQQSLDQGLQFLIQYYNGEERAKGNILERFSAQQFPDLHSELNLSSLELGDSALYFCASSRGTNEKLLFGSGTQLSVL.